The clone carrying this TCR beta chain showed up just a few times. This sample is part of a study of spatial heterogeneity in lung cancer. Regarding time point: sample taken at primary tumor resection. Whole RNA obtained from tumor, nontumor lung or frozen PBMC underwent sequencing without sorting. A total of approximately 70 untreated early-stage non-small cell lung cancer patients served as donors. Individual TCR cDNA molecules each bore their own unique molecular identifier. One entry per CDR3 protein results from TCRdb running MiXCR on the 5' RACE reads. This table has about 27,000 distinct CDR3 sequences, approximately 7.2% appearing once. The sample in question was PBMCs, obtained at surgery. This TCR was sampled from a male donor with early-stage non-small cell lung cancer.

CDR3 amino acids: CASSLKGYGYTF. CDR3 in DNA: TGTGCCAGCAGTTTAAAGGGATATGGCTACACCTTC. The rearrangement links TRBV27 to TRBJ1-2; the D is unclear. Deletions cut 2 bases from V and 5 bases from J, with 6 bases between. This CDR3 has 12 amino acids. The germline V gene has CDR1 MNHEY and CDR2 SMNVEV (reference sequence).